Following are 28 T cell receptor beta chains from one sample sequenced in a study of tumor-infiltrating lymphocytes in primary liver carcinoma. Each 20-30 mg portion of unsorted bulk tissue served as the source for co-extraction of RNA and DNA. A primer in the constant region served to generate TCR beta cDNA from 450 to 650 ng of total RNA. Slightly modified ARM-PCR, run as three nested multiplex PCR rounds, produced the TCR beta libraries. The two initial PCR rounds, ten to eleven cycles each, used TRBV1-TRBV30 forward and C-beta reverse primers. TCRdb reprocessed the multiplex PCR reads with MiXCR, giving one entry per CDR3 protein. In the table there are about 60,000 distinct CDR3 sequences, roughly two thirds of which are singletons. Sequencing input: liver tumor tissue from sampling region 4. Specified subset: tumor region T4, right-lateral pole. Source of these receptors: a middle-aged man with primary liver carcinoma and hepatitis B virus infection.

As regards this clonotype: Relative to the germline gene, one junction end is altered; a read error may explain this. This sequence joins TRBV7-9 and TRBJ2-7, with a tentative D call TRBD1 (7 bases). Germline V gives CDR1 SEHNR, CDR2 FQNEAQ (reference sequence). This CDR3 contains 14 residues. As DNA, the CDR3 is TGTGCCGGCAGCTCAGGGGGGTCCCTTGAGGAGCAGTACTTC. This gives the protein CAGSSGGSLEEQYF.

Points on this clonotype: The germline gene is not matched at one end of the junction; a read error may be the cause. This CDR3 is CASSQDLGSDQETQYF. In nucleotides, the CDR3 is TGTGCTAGCAGCCAAGATTTAGGAAGTGACCAAGAGACCCAGTACTTC. V is TRBV4-2 and J is TRBJ2-5; D unclear. Germline CDR1 and CDR2: LGHNA and YNFKEQ. The CDR3 sequence is 16 residues long.

In the case of this clonotype: The junction differs from germline at one of its ends, possibly a read error. CDR3 nucleotides: TGTGCCAGCAGCTCACGGAGTGTCTACAAGCAGTACTTC. It yields the protein CASSSRSVYKQYF. The V call is TRBV11-2, the J call TRBJ2-7; D uncertain. Germline CDR1 SGHAT, CDR2 FQNNGV. The CDR3 has 13 residues.

The chain is built from TRBV29-1 and TRBJ1-1; no clear D. V was clipped by 7 bases and J by 4 bases, with 13 bases between them. The CDR3 covers 12 residues. Germline values: CDR1 SQVTM, CDR2 ANQGSEA. CDR3 DNA sequence: TGCAGCGCGGTAACAGCTAGCACTGAAGCTTTCTTT. This gives the protein CSAVTASTEAFF.

This clonotype was picked up a small number of times. This could be a read error, since a much larger clone is one nucleotide away. CDR3 DNA sequence: TGCGCCAGCAGCCCCCTGGGGAATAACAATCAGCCCCAGCATTTT. It is translated as CASSPLGNNNQPQHF. This chain joins TRBV4-1 and TRBJ1-5; D is unclear. This CDR3 spans 15 amino acids. The germline gives CDR1 MGHRA, CDR2 YSYEKL. Trimming took 4 bases from V and 3 from J, leaving 13 bases between them.

As for this clonotype: One end of the junction varies from germline; a read error may be responsible. The chain links TRBV6-6 to TRBJ2-1; D may correspond to TRBD1 or TRBD2 (5 bases each). From germline, CDR1 is MNHNY and CDR2 SVGAGI (reference sequence). The CDR3 spans 14 residues. Written as DNA, the CDR3 is TGTGCAAGCAGTTACGGGACGGTAGACAATGAGCAGTTCTTC. As protein: CASSYGTVDNEQFF.

In the case of this clonotype: At one boundary the junction diverges from the germline segment, which might be a read error. The chain recombines TRBV11-2 with TRBJ1-1, with D hard to call. From germline, CDR1 is SGHAT and CDR2 FQNNGV. CDR3 size: 16 residues. The CDR3 region has the DNA TGTGCCAGCAGCCGAAGTAGGGCAGAGGTCTTCACTGAAGCTTCCTTT. Translated: CASSRSRAEVFTEASF.

The chain has TRBV24-1 and TRBJ2-2; D is unclear. Trimming stripped 4 bases from V and 0 bases from J, with 23 bases between. The length of the CDR3 is 20 residues. Per the germline V gene, CDR1 is KGHDR and CDR2 is SFDVKD. The CDR3 DNA reads as TGTGCCACCAGTGACCCCAGGCCACAAGGCATTCTGGCGAACACCGGGGAGCTGTTTTTT. This codes for CATSDPRPQGILANTGELFF.

Ten or more counts support this clonotype. This sequence joins TRBV6-5 and TRBJ2-7, with TRBD2 identical over 12 bases. In germline, CDR1 is MNHEY, CDR2 SVGAGI. This CDR3 spans 16 amino acids. Trimming removed 6 bases from V and 2 bases from J; junction bases left unmatched: 8. The CDR3 DNA reads TGTGCCAGCAGACGAGAAGGACTAGCGGGGACCTACGAGCAGTACTTC. It codes for CASRREGLAGTYEQYF.

Concerning this clonotype itself: Sequence at one end of the junction differs from germline and may be a read error. The rearrangement uses TRBV6-2 or TRBV6-3 and TRBJ2-5, with no clear D. This CDR3 is 12 amino acids long. CDR1 and CDR2 from the germline V gene are MNHEY and SVGEGT. CDR3 DNA: TGTGCCAGCAGTTATTTCGGAGAGGCCCAGTACTTC. It is translated as CASSYFGEAQYF.

Worth noting for this clonotype: One end of the junction does not line up with germline, which may come from a read error. The V gene is TRBV11-2, the J gene TRBJ2-5, with D perhaps matching TRBD1 (6 bases). Germline values: CDR1 SGHAT, CDR2 FQNNGV. The CDR3 has 15 amino acids. CDR3 nucleotide sequence: TGTACCAGTAGCCCCCGATCAGCCCCAGGGGTGACCCAGTACTTC. Encoded protein: CTSSPRSAPGVTQYF.

V usage is TRBV6-2 or TRBV6-3 and J usage is TRBJ2-3, with D unclear. CDR3 length: 12 residues. The V gene's germline CDR1 is MNHEY and CDR2 SVGEGT. Between the trimmed V and J ends, which lost 10 bases and 6 bases, there was a span of 14 bases. In DNA, the CDR3 is TGTGCCAACACCTCAGGAGCGGATACGCAGTATTTT. Its protein product is CANTSGADTQYF.

This clonotype was found many times. One junction end disagrees with the germline gene, perhaps due to a read error. The chain uses TRBV11-2 and TRBJ2-1; 9 positions agree with TRBD2. The CDR3 consists of 14 residues. Per germline, CDR1 SGHAT and CDR2 FQNNGV. CDR3 coding DNA: TGTGCCAGCAGCTTAGATCCGGGGCTAGCGGGACAGTTCTTT. This encodes CASSLDPGLAGQFF.

Worth noting for this clonotype: Being one base from a much bigger clone, this may be a read error. This sequence joins TRBV6-1 and TRBJ1-1; the D is unclear. This CDR3 is built from 13 residues. Germline values: CDR1 MNHNS, CDR2 SASEGT. CDR3 in DNA: TGTGCCAGCAGTGACATTATGAAAACTGAAGCTTTCTTT. Translation: CASSDIMKTEAFF.

Of note for this clonotype: Sequence at one end of the junction differs from germline and may be a read error. The genes are TRBV28 and TRBJ1-6; D is unresolved. The CDR3 length is 13 residues. Looked up from germline, CDR1 is MDHEN and CDR2 is SYDVKM. The CDR3 spells CTSIRGRSSPLHF. CDR3 nucleotide sequence: TGTACCAGTATCAGAGGGAGGAGTTCACCCCTCCACTTT.

Note on this clonotype: One junction end does not reproduce the germline sequence, and a read error may be involved. The rearrangement uses TRBV5-8 and TRBJ1-1; the D is unclear. The CDR3 is made up of 17 amino acids. CDR1 and CDR2 from the germline V gene are SGHTS and YDEGEE. The CDR3 bases are TGTGCCAGCAGCTCTGGGATTAAAAATGTTCAGAACACTGAAGCTTCCTTT. Its protein is CASSSGIKNVQNTEASF.

This chain links TRBV5-4 with TRBJ2-2; tentatively, D is TRBD1 (6 bases). V lost 9 bases and J 5 bases, leaving 14 bases between the germline ends. CDR3 length: 13 amino acids. Germline-derived CDR1 and CDR2 are SGHNT and YYREEE (reference sequence). The CDR3 region has the DNA TGTGCCAAGAGCTTCAGGGGAACCGGGGAGCTGTTTTTT. It codes for CAKSFRGTGELFF.

This clonotype was seen at least ten times. V and J are TRBV2 and TRBJ2-2, with D hard to call. CDR3 size: 14 residues. Germline CDR1 and CDR2: SNHLY and FYNNEI. With 0 bases removed from V and 5 bases from J, the gap between germline ends came to 7 bases. CDR3 nucleotides: TGTGCCAGCAGTGAAGCGCCTTGGACCGGGGAGCTGTTTTTT. Translating gives CASSEAPWTGELFF. Full variable domain (remainder filled in from reference TRBV2 and TRBJ2-2): EPEVTQTPSHQVTQMGQEVILRCVPISNHLYFYWYRQILGQKVEFLVSFYNNEISEKSEIFDDQFSVERPDGSNFTLKIRSTKLEDSAMYFCASSEAPWTGELFFGEGSRLTVL.

This chain joins TRBV7-9 and TRBJ2-7; D is ambiguous. This CDR3 is built from 12 residues. The germline gives CDR1 SEHNR, CDR2 FQNEAQ (reference sequence). Trimming shortened V by 1 base and J by 6 bases, and 7 bases separated the two germline ends. CDR3 amino acids: CASSLGAREQYF. The CDR3 DNA follows: TGTGCCAGCAGCTTAGGGGCTCGCGAGCAGTACTTC.

Concerning this clonotype itself: One end of the junction is discordant with germline, which a read error may explain. The V and J genes are TRBV29-1 and TRBJ2-3, with TRBD1 as a possible D gene (6 bases). The length of the CDR3 is 14 residues. Germline lookup yields CDR1 SQVTM and CDR2 ANQGSEA. The CDR3 bases are TGCAGCATTGCGGTAACAGGGAGCACGGATACGCAGTATTTT. Its translation is CSIAVTGSTDTQYF.

V usage is TRBV5-1 and J usage is TRBJ2-4; TRBD2 matches at 10 bases. The CDR3 contains 16 residues. CDR1 SGHRS and CDR2 YFSETQ come from the germline V gene. CDR3 residues: CAGSFEAGGSKNIQYF. Written as DNA, the CDR3 is TGCGCAGGCAGCTTCGAAGCGGGAGGGTCCAAAAACATTCAGTACTTC.

A word on this clonotype: One base away lies a much larger clone, so this may be a sequencing read error. The chain has TRBV11-2 and TRBJ1-1; D not resolved. V was pared by 8 bases and J by 5 bases, with 18 bases between. Per the germline V gene, CDR1 is SGHAT and CDR2 is FQNNGV. The CDR3 extends over 14 amino acids. The CDR3 is CASHTAGSVTEAFF. CDR3 DNA: TGTGCCAGCCACACAGCCGGTTCCGTAACTGAAGCTTTCTTT. The variable domain in full, completed from reference TRBV11-2 and TRBJ1-1, reads EAGVAQSPRYKIIEKRQSVAFWCNPISGHATLYWYQQILGQGPKLLIQFQNNGVVDDSQLPKDRFSAERLKGVDSTLKIQPAKLEDSAVYLCASHTAGSVTEAFFGQGTRLTVV.

Concerning this clonotype itself: Its ends do not fully match the called genes, so a read error is possible. The gene calls are TRBV6-5 and TRBJ1-2, with D possibly being TRBD1 (5 bases). Germline CDR1 MNHEY, CDR2 SVGAGI. The CDR3 has 15 residues. The CDR3 protein is CASSPTPGVNYGCTF. The DNA of the CDR3 is TGTGCCAGCAGCCCGACCCCGGGGGTTAACTATGGCTGCACCTTC.

The chain couples TRBV6-5 to TRBJ2-3; 10 bases fit TRBD2. J was trimmed by 4 bases and V by 10 bases; bases with no gene match: 11. This CDR3 has 15 residues. Looked up from germline, CDR1 is MNHEY and CDR2 is SVGAGI. CDR3 sequence (DNA): TGTGCCAACAACCCAGTACTAGCGGGATCAGATACGCAGTATTTT. This encodes CANNPVLAGSDTQYF.

V and J are TRBV11-2 and TRBJ2-5; 8 bases fit TRBD2. The germline CDR1 and CDR2 sequences are SGHAT and FQNNGV. The CDR3 length is 16 residues. DNA of the CDR3: TGTGTCAGTAGCCAAACTCATGGCGGGAGGAAAGAGACCCAGTACTTC. This sequence encodes CVSSQTHGGRKETQYF.

With respect to this clonotype: The CDR3 end shows no conserved phenylalanine or tryptophan, and so a read error is likely. This chain uses TRBV11-2 with TRBJ1-5; 9 bases map to TRBD1. The CDR3 is made up of 15 amino acids. Germline V gene sequence: CDR1 SGHAT, CDR2 FQNNGV. Trimming removed 7 bases from V and 6 bases from J; junction bases left unmatched: 10. The DNA for the CDR3 is TGTGCCAGCAACATAGAGGACAGGGGAGGTCAGCCCCAGCATATT. It yields the protein CASNIEDRGGQPQHI.

The gene calls are TRBV6-2 or TRBV6-3 and TRBJ2-5; TRBD2 aligns across 8 bases. The CDR3 totals 19 residues. V lost 4 bases to trimming and J lost 1 base; unmatched junction nucleotides: 17. Germline CDR1 MNHEY, CDR2 SVGEGT. The CDR3 loop is CASSSTRTSCTGVQETQYF. The CDR3 DNA reads TGTGCCAGCAGTTCGACTCGGACTAGCTGCACGGGCGTCCAAGAGACCCAGTACTTC.

This clonotype was seen many times. DNA of the CDR3: TGCAGCATTGGGACAGGGCCAAACACCGGGGAGCTGTTTTTT. It yields the protein CSIGTGPNTGELFF. The V gene is TRBV29-1, the J gene TRBJ2-2; 9 bases are shared with TRBD1. V lost 8 bases to trimming and J lost 2 bases; unmatched junction nucleotides: 6. The CDR3 totals 14 residues. The germline gives CDR1 SQVTM, CDR2 ANQGSEA.